The 17 T cell receptor beta chains below were found in one sample sequenced in a study of T cells in Graves' hyperthyroidism and ophthalmopathy (dated by TCRdb to the late 2010s). The library was produced with multiplex PCR. The instrument was an Illumina HiSeq 2000. Amplification of TCR beta CDR3 regions was carried out from RNA transcripts. The first round of RT-PCR for the TCR CDR3 was performed with the HTBI primer set and the Qiagen OneStep RT-PCR kit. In-frame beta chains were kept once TCRdb had trimmed the public reads at Q25 with fastp and called clones with MiXCR. Each entry merges the rows of one CDR3 protein and shows their most common DNA and genes. This sample holds approximately 590,000 distinct CDR3 sequences; less than 20% were observed only once. The ten biggest clones cover under 8% of the sample. Sequencing was performed on blood. The source of these receptors is a woman aged 30 to 39 with Graves' hyperthyroidism.

The V gene is TRBV7-3, the J gene TRBJ2-3, with a possible D match to TRBD2 (6 bases). The CDR3 covers 16 residues. V was cut by 2 bases and J by 0 bases, with 12 bases left in between. Germline CDR1 and CDR2: SGHTA and FQGTGA. CDR3 nucleotide sequence: TGTGCCAGCAGCTTAGCAGTGGGGACTAGCACAGATACGCAGTATTTT. Translated, it gives CASSLAVGTSTDTQYF.

This clonotype was seen ten or more times. This chain uses TRBV11-2 with TRBJ2-4; D gene unclear. V lost 5 bases, J lost 0 bases, and 5 bases lay in between. The CDR3 runs 13 residues. From germline, CDR1 is SGHAT and CDR2 FQNNGV. In DNA form, the CDR3 reads TGTGCCAGCAGCCCCCTAGCCAAAAACATTCAGTACTTC. Translating gives CASSPLAKNIQYF.

This clonotype was recorded many times. V and J are TRBV5-8 and TRBJ2-3, with 9 bases fitting TRBD2. Trimming at V came to 0 bases and at J to 8 bases, leaving 7 bases not matched to a gene. This CDR3 is built from 15 residues. CDR1 is SGHTS and CDR2 is YDEGEE in the germline V gene. The CDR3 DNA reads TGTGCCAGCAGCTTGGGGCTAGCGGGAAGGGGTACGCAGTATTTT. It specifies CASSLGLAGRGTQYF.

This clonotype was picked up many times. The chain joins TRBV30 to TRBJ1-5, with D uncertain. Germline CDR1 GTSNPN, CDR2 SVGIG (reference sequence). V lost 3 bases to trimming and J lost 4 bases, with 7 bases between them. The CDR3 runs to 12 residues. The DNA of the CDR3 is TGTGCCTGGAGGGGAGGAAATCAGCCCCAGCATTTT. It translates to CAWRGGNQPQHF.

This clonotype was recorded at least ten times. V and J are TRBV12-3 or TRBV12-4 and TRBJ2-5; 9 nucleotides align to TRBD2. This CDR3 comprises 16 residues. J was trimmed by 4 bases and V by 0 bases; bases with no gene match: 6. Here the CDR3 reads CASSLARGGIGETQYF. The CDR3 DNA reads as TGTGCCAGCAGTTTAGCGCGGGGGGGGATAGGAGAGACCCAGTACTTC.

This clonotype was counted a few times. The V call is TRBV27, the J call TRBJ1-1; possibly TRBD1 for D (6 bases). The V end was cut by 3 bases, the J end by 1 base, with 12 bases between. CDR3 length: 15 amino acids. Germline V gene lookup returns CDR1 MNHEY and CDR2 SMNVEV (reference sequence). CDR3 region: CASSFSGGGNTEAFF. The CDR3 region has the DNA TGTGCCAGCAGTTTTTCGGGAGGGGGGAACACTGAAGCTTTCTTT.

The chain combines TRBV6-1 with TRBJ2-1; D perhaps matches TRBD2 (5 bases). Deletions cut 6 bases from V and 3 bases from J, with 15 bases between. This CDR3 contains 15 residues. Germline CDR1 and CDR2: MNHNS and SASEGT. The CDR3 spells CASRGTRAHYNEQFF. The CDR3 nucleotides are TGTGCCAGCAGGGGAACTAGGGCACACTACAATGAGCAGTTCTTC.

This clonotype came up a few times. This chain links TRBV27 with TRBJ1-5; D is unresolved. V was trimmed by 5 bases and J by 2 bases, leaving 13 bases between them. This CDR3 spans 15 amino acids. Germline V lookup: CDR1 MNHEY, CDR2 SMNVEV (reference sequence). The CDR3 loop reads CASSPPGIGNQPQHF. The DNA for the CDR3 is TGTGCCAGCAGTCCCCCCGGGATTGGCAATCAGCCCCAGCATTTT.

This clonotype was observed a few times. The CDR3 reads CSVNTQYF. Written as DNA, the CDR3 is TGCAGTGTTAATACGCAGTATTTT. The V call is TRBV20-1, the J call TRBJ2-3; no definite D call. The CDR3 consists of 8 residues. Germline-derived CDR1 and CDR2 are DFQATT and SNEGSKA (reference sequence). V was cut by 7 bases and J by 7 bases, with 3 bases left in between.

This clonotype was detected a few times. The rearrangement joins TRBV5-1 to TRBJ2-7; no firm D call. Germline values: CDR1 SGHRS, CDR2 YFSETQ. CDR3 length: 13 residues. V lost 6 bases to trimming and J lost 3 bases, with 13 bases between them. CDR3 bases: TGCGCCAGCATCGGTGGTACGTACTACGAGCAGTACTTC. Its translation is CASIGGTYYEQYF.

As to this clonotype: This sequence may be a read error, since a much larger clone differs from it by one base. The chain joins TRBV29-1 to TRBJ2-2, with D hard to call. Germline-derived CDR1 and CDR2 are SQVTM and ANQGSEA. The CDR3 consists of 12 residues. V shed 1 base and J shed 4 bases, with 4 bases lying between them. The chain's CDR3 is CSVEVSTGELFF. The CDR3, as DNA: TGCAGCGTTGAAGTGAGCACCGGGGAGCTGTTTTTT.

This clonotype was detected a few times. This chain joins TRBV19 and TRBJ2-1; no reliable D call. Germline V gene sequence: CDR1 LNHDA, CDR2 SQIVND (reference sequence). The CDR3 has 16 residues. The ends were cut back, 4 bases at V and 7 bases at J, with 20 bases in the middle. The DNA for the CDR3 is TGTGCCAGTAGTACACGACAAGGCCAAGACCCAAATGAGCAGTTCTTC. Translated: CASSTRQGQDPNEQFF.

This clonotype occurred a few times. This chain joins TRBV7-9 and TRBJ2-1, with 9 bases matching TRBD1. This CDR3 comprises 15 residues. J lost 5 bases, V lost 5 bases, and 7 bases had no gene match. From germline, CDR1 is SEHNR and CDR2 FQNEAQ (reference sequence). The CDR3 nucleotides are TGTGCCAGCAGCAGAGCCGGGACAGGGCACAATGAGCAGTTCTTC. Protein product: CASSRAGTGHNEQFF.

This clonotype was seen only a few times. The rearrangement joins TRBV15 to TRBJ1-3, with 12 bases fitting TRBD1. In germline, CDR1 is LNHNV, CDR2 YYDKDF (reference sequence). V trimming: 0 bases; J trimming: 0 bases; junction bases outside the gene matches: 6. This CDR3 is built from 19 residues. CDR3 sequence: CATSREGQGAAYSGNTIYF. The CDR3 nucleotides read TGTGCCACCAGCAGAGAGGGACAGGGGGCGGCCTACTCTGGAAACACCATATATTTT. Full variable domain (missing parts from reference TRBV15 and TRBJ1-3): DAMVIQNPRYQVTQFGKPVTLSCSQTLNHNVMYWYQQKSSQAPKLLFHYYDKDFNNEADTPDNFQSRRPNTSFCFLDIRSPGLGDTAMYLCATSREGQGAAYSGNTIYFGEGSWLTVV.

The sample holds many counts of this clonotype. This chain uses TRBV30 with TRBJ2-1, with 9 positions matching TRBD2. The germline CDR1 and CDR2 sequences are GTSNPN and SVGIG (reference sequence). The V and J ends lost 0 bases and 9 bases, in that order; junction bases with no gene match: 9. CDR3 size: 15 residues. CDR3 sequence reads: CAWSVGLAGYGEQFF. The CDR3 DNA reads TGTGCCTGGAGTGTAGGCCTAGCGGGATACGGTGAGCAGTTCTTC.

This clonotype has at least ten counts. The chain carries TRBV27 and TRBJ2-7, with 8 bases identical to TRBD1. Germline loops: CDR1 MNHEY, CDR2 SMNVEV (reference sequence). This CDR3 is built from 14 residues. V lost 5 bases, J lost 3 bases, and 6 bases stayed unmatched. For the CDR3, the DNA is TGTGCCAGCAGTCGCAACGGACAGGGCTACGAGCAGTACTTC. This gives the protein CASSRNGQGYEQYF.

The V call is TRBV6-1, the J call TRBJ1-1, with D unclear. Deletions cut 6 bases from V and 8 bases from J, with 7 bases between. From germline, CDR1 is MNHNS and CDR2 SASEGT. This CDR3 is 10 amino acids long. The CDR3 bases are TGTGCCAGCAGATCAGGCGAAGCTTTCTTT. This codes for CASRSGEAFF.